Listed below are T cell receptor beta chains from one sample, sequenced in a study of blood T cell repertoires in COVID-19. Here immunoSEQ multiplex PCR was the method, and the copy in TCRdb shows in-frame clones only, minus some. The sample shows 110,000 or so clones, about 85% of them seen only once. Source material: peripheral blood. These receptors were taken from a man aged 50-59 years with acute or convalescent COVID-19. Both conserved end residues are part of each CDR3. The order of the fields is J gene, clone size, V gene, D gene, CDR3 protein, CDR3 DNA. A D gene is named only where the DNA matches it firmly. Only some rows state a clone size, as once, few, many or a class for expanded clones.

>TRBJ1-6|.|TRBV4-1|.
CASSQDLPGSSSPLHF
TGCGCCAGCAGCCAAGATCTTCCAGGGTCTAGTTCACCCCTCCACTTT
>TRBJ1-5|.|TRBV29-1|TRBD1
CSVELGTAFNQPQHF
TGCAGCGTCGAGCTCGGGACAGCCTTTAATCAGCCCCAGCATTTT
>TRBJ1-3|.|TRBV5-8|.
CASSLDSSAGNTIYF
TGTGCCAGCAGCTTAGATTCGTCCGCGGGAAACACCATATATTTT
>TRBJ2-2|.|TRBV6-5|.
CASSTRQNTGELFF
TGTGCCAGCAGTACTAGACAGAACACCGGGGAGCTGTTTTTT
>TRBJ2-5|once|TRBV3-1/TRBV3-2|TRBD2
CASSQETGGGLAGRETQYF
TGTGCCAGCAGCCAAGAGACAGGGGGGGGACTAGCGGGGAGAGAAACCCAGTACTTC
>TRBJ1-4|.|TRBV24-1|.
CATSDTTGKLFF
TGTGCCACCAGTGACACGACGGGGAAACTGTTTTTT
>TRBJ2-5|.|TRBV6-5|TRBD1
CASSPQGWKTQYF
TGTGCCAGCAGTCCACAGGGGTGGAAGACCCAGTACTTC
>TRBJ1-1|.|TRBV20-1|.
CSASGVAGNTEAFF
TGCAGTGCTAGTGGGGTGGCAGGGAACACTGAAGCTTTCTTT
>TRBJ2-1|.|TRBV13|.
CASSPLKGEVYLSSYNEQFF
TGTGCCAGCAGTCCACTCAAGGGGGAAGTATACCTGAGCTCCTACAATGAGCAGTTCTTC
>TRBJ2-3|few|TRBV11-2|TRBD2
CASSGTGTSGFSTDTQYF
TGTGCCAGCAGCGGAACCGGGACTAGCGGATTTAGCACAGATACGCAGTATTTT
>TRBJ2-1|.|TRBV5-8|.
CASTLRLYNEQFF
TGTGCCAGCACCCTCAGGCTATACAATGAGCAGTTCTTC
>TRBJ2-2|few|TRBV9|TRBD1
CASSGYPDRLNTGELFF
TGTGCCAGCAGCGGATACCCGGACAGGTTGAACACCGGGGAGCTGTTTTTT
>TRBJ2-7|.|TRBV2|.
CASSEGGTSTEQYF
TGTGCCAGCAGTGAGGGGGGAACTAGTACCGAGCAGTACTTC
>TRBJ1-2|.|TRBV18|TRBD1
CASSPGQGDGYTF
TGTGCCAGCTCACCGGGACAGGGTGATGGCTACACCTTC
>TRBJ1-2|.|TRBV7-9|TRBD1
CASSDTGGDLYGYTF
TGTGCCAGCAGCGACACAGGGGGTGACCTCTATGGCTACACCTTC
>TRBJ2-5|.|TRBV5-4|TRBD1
CASSLWDRVETQYF
TGTGCCAGCAGCTTGTGGGACAGGGTCGAGACCCAGTACTTC
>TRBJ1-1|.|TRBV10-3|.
CAISESTRVGTEAFF
TGTGCCATCAGTGAGTCGACTCGGGTGGGCACTGAAGCTTTCTTT
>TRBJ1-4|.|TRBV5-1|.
CASSLRGLDGEKLFF
TGCGCCAGCAGCTTGAGGGGTCTCGATGGTGAAAAACTGTTTTTT
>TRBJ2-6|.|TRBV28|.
CASSFGSGRGSGANVLTF
TGTGCCAGCAGTTTTGGTTCCGGCCGGGGCTCTGGGGCCAACGTCCTGACTTTC
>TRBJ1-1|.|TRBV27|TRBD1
CASRGTEKAFF
TGTGCCAGCAGGGGGACAGAAAAAGCTTTCTTT
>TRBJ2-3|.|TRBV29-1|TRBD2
CSVGLASLTDTQYF
TGCAGCGTCGGACTAGCGAGCCTCACAGATACGCAGTATTTT
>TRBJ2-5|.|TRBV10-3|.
CAIRDTLLKETQYF
TGTGCCATCCGGGACACCTTACTAAAAGAGACCCAGTACTTC
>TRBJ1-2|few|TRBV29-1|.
CSVDAAEYGYTF
TGCAGCGTTGACGCGGCAGAGTATGGCTACACCTTC
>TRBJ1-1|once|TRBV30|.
CAWSPIQGQWNTEAFF
TGTGCCTGGAGCCCAATCCAAGGACAGTGGAACACTGAAGCTTTCTTT
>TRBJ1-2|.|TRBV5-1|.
CASGETTGYGYTF
TGCGCCAGCGGGGAGACAACCGGATATGGCTACACCTTC
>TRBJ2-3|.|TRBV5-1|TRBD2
CASSWGLAGDTQYF
TGCGCCAGCAGCTGGGGACTAGCGGGGGATACGCAGTATTTT
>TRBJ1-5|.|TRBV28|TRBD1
CASKGKGQVLRSNQPQHF
TGTGCCAGCAAAGGGAAGGGACAGGTTCTAAGGAGCAATCAGCCCCAGCATTTT
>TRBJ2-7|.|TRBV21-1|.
CASSQRTGMRYF
TGTGCCAGCAGCCAACGGACAGGGATGAGGTACTTC
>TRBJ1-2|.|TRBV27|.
CASSFGGSYGYTF
TGTGCCAGCAGTTTTGGGGGGAGCTATGGCTACACCTTC